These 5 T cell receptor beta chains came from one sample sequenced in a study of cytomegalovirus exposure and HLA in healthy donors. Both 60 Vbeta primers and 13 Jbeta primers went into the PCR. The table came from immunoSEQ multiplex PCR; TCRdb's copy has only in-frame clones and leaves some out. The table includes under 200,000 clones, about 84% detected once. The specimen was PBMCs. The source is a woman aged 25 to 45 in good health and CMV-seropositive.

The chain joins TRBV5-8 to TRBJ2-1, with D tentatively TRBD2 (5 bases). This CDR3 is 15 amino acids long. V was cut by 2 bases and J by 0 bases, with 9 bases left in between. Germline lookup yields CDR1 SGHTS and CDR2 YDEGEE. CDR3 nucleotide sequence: TGTGCCAGCAGCTTCGGGGTAGCCTCCTACAATGAGCAGTTCTTC. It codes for CASSFGVASYNEQFF.

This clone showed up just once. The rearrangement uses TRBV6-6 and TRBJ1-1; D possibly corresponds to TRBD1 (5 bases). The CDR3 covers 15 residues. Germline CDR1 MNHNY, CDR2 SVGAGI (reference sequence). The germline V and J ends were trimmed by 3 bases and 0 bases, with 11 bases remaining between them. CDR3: CASSYGGVLNTEAFF. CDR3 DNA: TGTGCCAGCAGTTATGGAGGGGTGCTGAACACTGAAGCTTTCTTT.

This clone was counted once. CDR3 sequence reads: CASSTAGVNEQFF. As DNA, the CDR3 is TGCGCCAGCAGCACGGCAGGGGTCAATGAGCAGTTCTTC. This chain uses TRBV5-1 with TRBJ2-1, with D possibly being TRBD1 (6 bases). V lost 4 bases and J 6 bases, leaving 11 bases between the germline ends. The CDR3 is made up of 13 amino acids. Germline V gene sequence: CDR1 SGHRS, CDR2 YFSETQ.

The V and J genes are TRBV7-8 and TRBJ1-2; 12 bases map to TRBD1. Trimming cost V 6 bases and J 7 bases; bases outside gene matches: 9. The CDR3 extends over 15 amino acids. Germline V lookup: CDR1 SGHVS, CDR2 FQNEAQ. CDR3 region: CASSSGTGGLVGYTF. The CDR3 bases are TGTGCCAGCAGTTCCGGGACAGGGGGCCTCGTTGGCTACACCTTC.

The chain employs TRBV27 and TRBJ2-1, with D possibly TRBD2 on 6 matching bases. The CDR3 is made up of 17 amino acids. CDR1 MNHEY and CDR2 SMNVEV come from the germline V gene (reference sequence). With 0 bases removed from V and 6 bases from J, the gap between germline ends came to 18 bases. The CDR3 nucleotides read TGTGCCAGCAGTTTATCGCCCCGGGGTAGGGGAGGCAATGAGCAGTTCTTC. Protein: CASSLSPRGRGGNEQFF.